This TCR beta chain was profiled in a study of T cells in Graves' hyperthyroidism and ophthalmopathy. Study-wide results and caveats: Ophthalmopathy got predicted by the model a median approximately six months before its onset.

With respect to this clonotype: What it binds is unknown. A junction boundary mismatches the germline segment, possibly from a read error.

Researchers took RNA transcripts and amplified the TCR beta CDR3 regions from them. Initially, a first-round RT-PCR of the TCR CDR3 employed the HTBI primer set. One entry per CDR3 protein, called by TCRdb with MiXCR from the multiplex PCR reads. The sample holds approximately 740,000 distinct CDR3 sequences, around 15% seen once. Among the patients, aged 18 to 65, hyperthyroidism was newly diagnosed and had lasted under 2 months. Patients having uncontrolled infection, another autoimmune disease, pregnancy or lactation were not included. CDR1 GTSNPN and CDR2 SVGIG come from the germline V gene (reference sequence). This CDR3 contains 15 residues.

Sequencing was done on a sample of blood. This clonotype originated in a woman aged 18-35 years with Graves' hyperthyroidism. The V call is TRBV30, the J call TRBJ2-3, with D possibly TRBD2 on 8 matching bases. CDR3 residues: CACSREGGGTDTRYF. CDR3 nucleotide sequence: TGTGCCTGTTCCCGGGAGGGAGGGGGCACAGATACGCGGTATTTT.